These 24 T cell receptor beta chains share one sample of origin, sequenced in a study of technical replicates of blood from a few donors. Repertoires were generated with immunoSEQ multiplex PCR, while TCRdb's copy carries only in-frame clones and drops some. Of roughly 80,000 clones detected, around 94% appear once; the ten largest clones hold 0.38%. The sequenced sample consisted of T cells isolated from PBMCs. All receptors come from a human donor in good health.

This chain joins TRBV5-1 and TRBJ2-3, with D maybe TRBD1 (5 bases). The CDR3 spans 15 residues. Germline V gives CDR1 SGHRS, CDR2 YFSETQ. Trimming pared 0 bases from V and 0 bases from J, leaving 8 bases between. CDR3 bases: TGCGCCAGCAGCTTGGATGGACATAGCACAGATACGCAGTATTTT. This encodes CASSLDGHSTDTQYF. Looking up the rest from reference TRBV5-1 and TRBJ2-3 gives the full variable domain: KAGVTQTPRYLIKTRGQQVTLSCSPISGHRSVSWYQQTPGQGLQFLFEYFSETQRNKGNFPGRFSGRQFSNSRSEMNVSTLELGDSALYLCASSLDGHSTDTQYFGPGTRLTVL.

V is TRBV6-5 and J is TRBJ1-1, with TRBD1 identical over 7 bases. The CDR3 sequence is 14 residues long. Trimming removed 3 bases from V and 3 bases from J; junction bases left unmatched: 4. Per the germline V gene, CDR1 is MNHEY and CDR2 is SVGAGI. CDR3 residues: CASSYQGEYTEAFF. The CDR3 nucleotides are TGTGCCAGCAGTTATCAGGGGGAGTACACTGAAGCTTTCTTT.

This clone was seen more than once but under ten times. This chain uses TRBV30 with TRBJ1-5; D might be TRBD1 (5 bases). The CDR3 runs to 13 residues. Germline V gene sequence: CDR1 GTSNPN, CDR2 SVGIG (reference sequence). V was pared by 5 bases and J by 9 bases, with 17 bases between. The CDR3 is CAWGTDWEAPQHF. The DNA for the CDR3 is TGTGCCTGGGGGACTGATTGGGAGGCGCCCCAGCATTTT.

Here the CDR3 DNA reads TGTGCCAGCAGTACTAAGGGGGCAAGAAGCAATGAGCAGTTCTTC. Protein product: CASSTKGARSNEQFF. This chain links TRBV28 with TRBJ2-1; 7 nucleotides align to TRBD1. CDR1 is MDHEN, CDR2 SYDVKM, per germline. The V and J ends lost 5 bases and 6 bases, in that order; junction bases with no gene match: 10. The CDR3 loop spans 15 amino acids.

The chain links TRBV14 to TRBJ2-3, with TRBD2 matching 11 bases. The CDR3 is 18 residues long. V trimming: 1 base; J trimming: 4 bases; junction bases outside the gene matches: 10. CDR1 is SGHDN and CDR2 is FVKESK in the germline V gene. The chain's CDR3 is CASSQGRGLAGGADTQYF. CDR3 coding DNA: TGTGCCAGCAGCCAAGGGAGAGGGCTAGCGGGAGGTGCAGATACGCAGTATTTT.

The CDR3, as DNA: TGTGCCAGCAGCTTAAGCTGGGACAGGGTAACAGATACGCAGTATTTT. Translated, it gives CASSLSWDRVTDTQYF. The chain links TRBV7-6 to TRBJ2-3, with 9 bases fitting TRBD1. The CDR3 sequence is 16 residues long. The V gene's germline CDR1 is SGHVS and CDR2 FNYEAQ. V gave up 2 bases and J gave up 3 bases; unmatched junction bases: 6.

This clone has a single count. The V call is TRBV19, the J call TRBJ2-1; TRBD2 matches at 9 bases. This CDR3 is 15 amino acids long. Germline CDR1 is LNHDA and CDR2 is SQIVND (reference sequence). With V trimmed by 5 bases and J by 3 bases, 5 bases remained unmatched. The CDR3 sequence: CASSVAGEVYNEQFF. CDR3 DNA: TGTGCCAGTAGTGTAGCGGGAGAAGTCTACAATGAGCAGTTCTTC.

The V gene is TRBV7-9, the J gene TRBJ1-1; maybe TRBD1 (6 bases). The CDR3 extends over 12 amino acids. V lost 6 bases and J 4 bases, leaving 9 bases between the germline ends. In germline, CDR1 is SEHNR, CDR2 FQNEAQ (reference sequence). The CDR3 nucleotides read TGTGCCAGCAGGACAGGCCTCACTGAAGCTTTCTTT. This gives the protein CASRTGLTEAFF. Combining the CDR3 with reference TRBV7-9 and TRBJ1-1 gives the whole variable domain DTGVSQNPRHKITKRGQNVTFRCDPISEHNRLYWYRQTLGQGPEFLTYFQNEAQLEKSRLLSDRFSAERPKGSFSTLEIQRTEQGDSAMYLCASRTGLTEAFFGQGTRLTVV.

The V call is TRBV4-1, the J call TRBJ2-1; 8 bases match TRBD2. Germline CDR1 and CDR2: MGHRA and YSYEKL. The junction had 11 bases not matched to a gene; V was cut back by 0 bases and J by 7 bases. The CDR3 runs 17 residues. CDR3 bases: TGCGCCAGCAGCCAAGATGGGGACGGGAGGGCCACTAATGAGCAGTTCTTC. Amino acid sequence: CASSQDGDGRATNEQFF.

Here the CDR3 reads CASSLVGGRPTDTQYF. The CDR3 nucleotides are TGTGCCAGCAGCTTAGTAGGCGGGAGACCCACAGATACGCAGTATTTT. The V and J genes are TRBV11-2 and TRBJ2-3; 7 bases match TRBD2. Germline V gene sequence: CDR1 SGHAT, CDR2 FQNNGV. The CDR3 contains 16 residues. V trimming: 1 base; J trimming: 2 bases; junction bases outside the gene matches: 6.

This chain joins TRBV18 and TRBJ1-1; D gene uncertain. The CDR3 spans 15 residues. CDR1 KGHSH and CDR2 LQKENI come from the germline V gene. V dropped 2 bases and J dropped 0 bases, with 10 bases sitting between them. The CDR3 spells CASSPTNDVNTEAFF. In DNA, the CDR3 is TGTGCCAGCTCACCAACTAACGACGTGAACACTGAAGCTTTCTTT.

The chain joins TRBV19 to TRBJ2-1; 7 bases are a match to TRBD1. Germline V CDR1 and CDR2: LNHDA, SQIVND (reference sequence). The CDR3 covers 16 residues. The trim removed 5 bases at V and 6 bases at J, leaving 13 bases unmatched. CDR3 in DNA: TGTGCCAGTAGTTTCTTACAGGGGAGTCGCGTCAATGAGCAGTTCTTC. Translated: CASSFLQGSRVNEQFF.

The chain carries TRBV1 and TRBJ2-3; the table's TRBD2 call for D was not verified on the DNA. TRBV1 is listed as a pseudogene. There are 15 residues in the CDR3. In DNA form, the CDR3 reads TGCACCAGCAGCCCACTAGCAGAATGCACAGATACGCAGTATTTT. Translation gives CTSSPLAECTDTQYF.

This sequence joins TRBV7-9 and TRBJ1-1; the D is unclear. Germline CDR1 SEHNR, CDR2 FQNEAQ (reference sequence). Trimming pared 5 bases from V and 5 bases from J, leaving 12 bases between. The CDR3 runs to 13 residues. DNA of the CDR3: TGTGCCAGCAGCACGGCTTGGGAGACTGAAGCTTTCTTT. Amino acids: CASSTAWETEAFF.

The chain uses TRBV6-1 and TRBJ1-2; D not certain. Trimming took 6 bases from V and 5 from J, leaving 13 bases between them. This CDR3 has 13 residues. Germline V gene sequence: CDR1 MNHNS, CDR2 SASEGT. The CDR3 DNA is TGTGCCAGCAGGTTTAAAAGGGAGTATGGCTACACCTTC. Translation gives CASRFKREYGYTF.

The chain recombines TRBV4-3 with TRBJ2-7; 8 positions agree with TRBD1. The CDR3 is 13 amino acids. The trim removed 3 bases at V and 7 bases at J, leaving 5 bases unmatched. The germline V gene encodes CDR1 LGHNA and CDR2 YSLEER. DNA for the CDR3: TGCGCCAGCAGCCAGCAGGGGGCCCTTGAGCAGTACTTC. Its translation: CASSQQGALEQYF.

The V and J genes are TRBV7-9 and TRBJ2-1, with D perhaps matching TRBD2 (5 bases). Germline V gives CDR1 SEHNR, CDR2 FQNEAQ (reference sequence). This CDR3 comprises 14 residues. Deletions cut 5 bases from V and 6 bases from J, with 14 bases between. CDR3 bases: TGTGCCAGCAGCCCCGTTGGGAGCCCCAATGAGCAGTTCTTC. It specifies CASSPVGSPNEQFF.

This rearrangement joins TRBV9 to TRBJ1-4; possible D gene TRBD1, 6 bases. Trimming shortened V by 2 bases and J by 0 bases, and 8 bases separated the two germline ends. There are 15 residues in the CDR3. Germline V gene lookup returns CDR1 SGDLS and CDR2 YYNGEE. The CDR3 DNA reads TGTGCCAGCAGCGTTGGGGGCGCAACTAATGAAAAACTGTTTTTT. It encodes CASSVGGATNEKLFF.

J is TRBJ1-1 and V is TRBV10-3; D gene uncertain. In germline, CDR1 is ENHRY, CDR2 SYGVKD. The CDR3 has 12 residues. With 9 bases removed from V and 0 bases from J, the gap between germline ends came to 8 bases. The CDR3 here is CAISNMNTEAFF. CDR3 in DNA: TGTGCCATTTCAAACATGAACACTGAAGCTTTCTTT.

The chain is built from TRBV19 and TRBJ2-1; TRBD2 matches 7 bases. Germline V gene sequence: CDR1 LNHDA, CDR2 SQIVND (reference sequence). This CDR3 region has 14 residues. V trimming: 2 bases; J trimming: 5 bases; junction bases outside the gene matches: 3. The CDR3 sequence is CASSIMTSHNEQFF. In DNA, the CDR3 is TGTGCCAGTAGTATAATGACTAGCCACAATGAGCAGTTCTTC.

Turning to this clone: At one end the junction does not follow the germline gene, possibly because of a read error. The chain couples TRBV5-6 to TRBJ2-7; tentatively, D is TRBD1 (6 bases). The CDR3 spans 13 residues. Per the germline V gene, CDR1 is SGHDT and CDR2 is YYEEEE. CDR3 in DNA: TGTGCCAGCAGTTTGGACAGAGACTACGAGCAGTACTTC. Its translation is CASSLDRDYEQYF.

The CDR3 DNA is TGTGCCAGCAGCCCCGGGACAGGGCCCTACGAGCAGTACTTC. Translating it yields CASSPGTGPYEQYF. The J gene is TRBJ2-7, the V gene TRBV5-5, with 9 bases identical to TRBD1. V lost 4 bases and J lost 2; bases outside the gene matches: 4. Germline CDR1 is SGHKS and CDR2 is YYEKEE (reference sequence). CDR3 length equals 14 residues.

The chain carries TRBV27 and TRBJ2-7; weak D call: TRBD1 (5 bases). V was shortened by 5 bases and J by 3 bases, with 17 bases between the two germline ends. Germline V gives CDR1 MNHEY, CDR2 SMNVEV (reference sequence). CDR3 length equals 15 residues. The CDR3 here is CASSQELVGLYEQYF. The CDR3 DNA reads as TGTGCCAGCAGTCAAGAGTTAGTGGGGCTCTACGAGCAGTACTTC.

This clone was seen once. V gene TRBV7-9 combines with J gene TRBJ1-1; TRBD1 agrees at 9 bases. The CDR3 is 15 amino acids. V gave up 4 bases and J gave up 4 bases; unmatched junction bases: 7. Germline-derived CDR1 and CDR2 are SEHNR and FQNEAQ (reference sequence). In DNA form, the CDR3 reads TGTGCCAGCAGCTCCGCCGGGACAGGGATCACTGAAGCTTTCTTT. It yields the protein CASSSAGTGITEAFF.